This T cell receptor (beta chain) stems from a study of T cell responses to AZD1222 COVID-19 vaccine (dated by TCRdb to 2020 to 2022). At the level of the whole study: TCR sequencing covered 233 trial participants: 200 to 210 given two doses of AZD1222 and approximately 25 given two doses of MenACWY control vaccine. Trial participants were enrolled into age subgroups of 18-55, 56-69 and 70-plus years, which contained roughly 150, 30 and 60 TCR-sequenced participants, respectively. General conclusions and limits of the study: The 56-69-year group was small, and its depth increase did not reach significance, likely because of low power. Nearly half of unique spike-specific TCRs reportedly recognized epitopes outside regions mutated in the B.1.351 and B.1.1.7 variants. Spike-specific TCR breadth and depth rose significantly after two AZD1222 doses compared with day 0 and with MenACWY recipients. The whole spike protein was spanned by vaccine-associated CD4 TCRs, and dominant responses were seen in regions 160-218 and 743-854. Because no samples from the day 14 peak response were available, repertoires could be characterized only after the peak T cell response. Most participants were white British and females outnumbered males, and the authors suggested that clonal diversity may have been underestimated. Conclusions about previously exposed vaccinees are limited because only six or seven AZD1222 recipients were SARS-CoV-2 seropositive at baseline.

The CDR3 regions of human TCRbeta chains were analyzed by immunosequencing. On the study's bioinformatics: TCRs in the repertoires were matched against a reference library of SARS-CoV-2-specific TCRs that had been generated with the MIRA antigen-specificity platform. Breadth meant the fraction of unique TCRs that were SARS-CoV-2-associated, whereas depth meant the fraction of total T cells that were SARS-CoV-2-associated. Using the MIRA data, each spike-specific TCR was mapped to the spike region that the TCR reacts to and placed in a CD4 or CD8 class. Log10-transformed breadth and depth values were compared by one-way ANOVA with Sidak's multiple comparisons tests. TCRdb holds this immuneACCESS table with in-frame rearrangements only. Some clones are missing; in checked studies, unresolved V genes explain under half, and the rest has no known cause. From that table come the V and J calls and clone size; the DNA was used to work out D and trimming. A total of 150,000 to 190,000 clones appear in this sample, about 85% of them only once. Clones ranked in the top ten supply more than 6.5% of the sample.

In the paper's terms, the time point label means: sample from adult after SARS-CoV-2 infection, after symptom onset. A couple of convalescent COVID-19 patients, sampled after symptom onset from adults with prior SARS-CoV-2 infection, were also TCR-sequenced for comparison. With respect to this clone: Its target antigen remains unknown. No base quality values were provided; no much bigger clone lies one nucleotide off.

The clonotype originates from an adult who had recovered from COVID-19. The sequencing used peripheral blood, collected after recovery from COVID-19.

The CDR3 region reads CASRQSNEKLFF. The DNA is as follows: TGTGCCAGCAGGCAGAGTAATGAAAAACTGTTTTTT. This receptor chain uses TRBV2 and TRBJ1-4, with the D gene too uncertain to name. V and J lose 6 bases and 4 bases, and a span of 6 bases separates them. Counted from cysteine to phenylalanine, this CDR3 has 12 amino acids. The entry retains the CDR3 DNA only, 36 bases that are in frame from base 1. From a lookup of the germline V gene, CDR1 and CDR2 are SNHLY and FYNNEI.